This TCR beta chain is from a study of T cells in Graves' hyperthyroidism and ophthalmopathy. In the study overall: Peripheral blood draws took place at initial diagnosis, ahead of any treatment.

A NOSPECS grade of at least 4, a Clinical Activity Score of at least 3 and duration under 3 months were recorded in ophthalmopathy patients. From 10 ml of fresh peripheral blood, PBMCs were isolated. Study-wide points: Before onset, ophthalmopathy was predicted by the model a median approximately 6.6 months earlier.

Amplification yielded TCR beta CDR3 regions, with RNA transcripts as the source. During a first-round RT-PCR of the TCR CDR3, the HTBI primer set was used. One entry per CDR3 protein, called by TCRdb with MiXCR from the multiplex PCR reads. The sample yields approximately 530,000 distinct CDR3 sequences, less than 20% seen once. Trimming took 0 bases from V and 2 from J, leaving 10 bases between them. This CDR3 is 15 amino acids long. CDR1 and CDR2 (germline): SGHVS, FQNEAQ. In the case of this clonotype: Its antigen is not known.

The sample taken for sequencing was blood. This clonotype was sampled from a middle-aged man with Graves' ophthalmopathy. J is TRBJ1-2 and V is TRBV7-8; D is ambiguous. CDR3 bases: TGTGCCAGCAGCTTAGCGGGCAGCTCAAACTATGGCTACACCTTC. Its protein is CASSLAGSSNYGYTF.